This T cell receptor beta chain was retrieved from a study of blood T cell repertoires in COVID-19. Looking at the study overall: Nucleic acid was either cDNA or gDNA, and it came from T cells, B-cell-depleted T cells, or PBMCs.

Using immunoSEQ multiplex PCR, the repertoire was profiled, and TCRdb retains in-frame clones only, with some absent. The data contain around 300,000 clones, roughly 90% of them seen just once; the ten biggest clones take up approximately 4%. Germline V lookup: CDR1 SGDLS, CDR2 YYNGEE. With V trimmed by 1 base and J by 8 bases, 11 bases remained unmatched. CDR3 length: 15 residues. The chain employs TRBV9 and TRBJ1-2, with 7 bases lining up with TRBD1. Sequencing was done on a sample of peripheral blood. The receptor's source is a woman between 45 and 60 years old with active or convalescent COVID-19. The CDR3 region is CASSVHPKTGDGYTF. DNA for the CDR3: TGTGCCAGCAGCGTACACCCTAAAACAGGGGACGGCTACACCTTC.